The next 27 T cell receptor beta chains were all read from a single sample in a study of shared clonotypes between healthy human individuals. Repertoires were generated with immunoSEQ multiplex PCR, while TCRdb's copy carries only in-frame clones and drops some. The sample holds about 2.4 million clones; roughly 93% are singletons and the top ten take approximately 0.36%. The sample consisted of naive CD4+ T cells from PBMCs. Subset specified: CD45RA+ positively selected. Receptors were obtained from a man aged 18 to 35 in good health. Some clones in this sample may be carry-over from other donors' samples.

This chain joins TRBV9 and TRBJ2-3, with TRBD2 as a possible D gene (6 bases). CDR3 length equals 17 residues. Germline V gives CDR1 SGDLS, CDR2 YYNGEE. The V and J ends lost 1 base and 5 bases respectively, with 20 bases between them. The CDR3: CASSVYPRRERIDTQYF. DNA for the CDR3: TGTGCCAGCAGCGTATACCCCCGGCGGGAAAGGATAGATACGCAGTATTTT.

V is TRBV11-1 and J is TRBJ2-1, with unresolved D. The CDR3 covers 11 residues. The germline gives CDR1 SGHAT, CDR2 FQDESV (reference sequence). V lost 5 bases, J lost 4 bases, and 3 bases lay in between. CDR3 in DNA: TGTGCCAGCAGCCCATACAATGAGCAGTTCTTC. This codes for CASSPYNEQFF.

The CDR3 bases are TGTGCCAGCAGCCCTCTAGCGCGGGAGACCCAGTACTTC. This codes for CASSPLARETQYF. The chain employs TRBV6-5 and TRBJ2-5, with D maybe TRBD2 (6 bases). Looked up from germline, CDR1 is MNHEY and CDR2 is SVGAGI. The CDR3 has 13 residues. V was shortened by 6 bases and J by 5 bases, with 13 bases between the two germline ends.

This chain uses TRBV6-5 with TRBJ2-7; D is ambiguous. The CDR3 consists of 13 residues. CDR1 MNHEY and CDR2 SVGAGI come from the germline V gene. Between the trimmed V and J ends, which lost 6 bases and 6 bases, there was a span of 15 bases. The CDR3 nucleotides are TGTGCCAGCAGCCCGGACCGTTTGGGCGAGCAGTACTTC. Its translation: CASSPDRLGEQYF.

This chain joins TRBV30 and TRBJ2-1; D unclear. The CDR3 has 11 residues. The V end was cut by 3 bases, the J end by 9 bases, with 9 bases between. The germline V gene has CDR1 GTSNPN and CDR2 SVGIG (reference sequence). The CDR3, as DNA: TGTGCCTGGAGCCCCTTTGGTGAGCAGTTCTTC. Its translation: CAWSPFGEQFF.

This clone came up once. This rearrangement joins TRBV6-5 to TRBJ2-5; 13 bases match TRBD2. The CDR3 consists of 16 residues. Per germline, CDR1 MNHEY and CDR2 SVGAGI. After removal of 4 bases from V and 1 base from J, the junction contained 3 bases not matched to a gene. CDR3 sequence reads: CASSSGLAGRQETQYF. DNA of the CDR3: TGTGCCAGCAGTTCGGGACTAGCGGGACGCCAAGAGACCCAGTACTTC.

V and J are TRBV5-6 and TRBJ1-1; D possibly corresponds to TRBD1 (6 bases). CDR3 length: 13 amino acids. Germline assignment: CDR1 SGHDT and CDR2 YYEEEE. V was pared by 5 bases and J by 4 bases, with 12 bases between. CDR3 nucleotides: TGTGCCAGCAGTTGGGGGCGGACCACTGAAGCTTTCTTT. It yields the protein CASSWGRTTEAFF.

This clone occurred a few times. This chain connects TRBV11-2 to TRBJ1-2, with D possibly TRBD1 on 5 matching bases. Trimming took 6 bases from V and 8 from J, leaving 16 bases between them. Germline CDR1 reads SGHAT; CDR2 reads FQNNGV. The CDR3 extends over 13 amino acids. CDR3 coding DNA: TGTGCCAGCAGTCAGATAGGGGAATACGGCTACACCTTC. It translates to CASSQIGEYGYTF.

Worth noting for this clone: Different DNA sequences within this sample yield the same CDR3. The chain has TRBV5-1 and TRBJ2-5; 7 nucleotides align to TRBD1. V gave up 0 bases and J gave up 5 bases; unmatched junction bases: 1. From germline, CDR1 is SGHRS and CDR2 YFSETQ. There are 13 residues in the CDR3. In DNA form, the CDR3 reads TGCGCCAGCAGCTTGGAGGGACAGGAGACCCAGTACTTC. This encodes CASSLEGQETQYF.

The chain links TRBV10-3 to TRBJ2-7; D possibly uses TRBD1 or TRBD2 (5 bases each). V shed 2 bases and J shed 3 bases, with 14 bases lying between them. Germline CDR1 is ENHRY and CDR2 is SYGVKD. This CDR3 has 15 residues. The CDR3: CAISEHRDGFYEQYF. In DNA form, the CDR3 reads TGTGCCATCAGTGAGCATCGGGACGGGTTCTACGAGCAGTACTTC.

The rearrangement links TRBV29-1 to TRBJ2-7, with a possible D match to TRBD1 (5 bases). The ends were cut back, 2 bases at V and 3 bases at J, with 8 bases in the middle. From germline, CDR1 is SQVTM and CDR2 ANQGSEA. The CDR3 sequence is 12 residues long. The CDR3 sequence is CSVESGYYEQYF. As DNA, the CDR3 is TGCAGCGTTGAATCAGGGTACTACGAGCAGTACTTC.

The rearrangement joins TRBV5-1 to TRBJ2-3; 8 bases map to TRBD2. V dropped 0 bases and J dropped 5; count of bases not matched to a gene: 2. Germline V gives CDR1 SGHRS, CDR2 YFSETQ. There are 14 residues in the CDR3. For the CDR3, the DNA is TGCGCCAGCAGCTTGGCGGCGGGGGGAGATACGCAGTATTTT. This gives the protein CASSLAAGGDTQYF. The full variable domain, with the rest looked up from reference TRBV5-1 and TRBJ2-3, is KAGVTQTPRYLIKTRGQQVTLSCSPISGHRSVSWYQQTPGQGLQFLFEYFSETQRNKGNFPGRFSGRQFSNSRSEMNVSTLELGDSALYLCASSLAAGGDTQYFGPGTRLTVL.

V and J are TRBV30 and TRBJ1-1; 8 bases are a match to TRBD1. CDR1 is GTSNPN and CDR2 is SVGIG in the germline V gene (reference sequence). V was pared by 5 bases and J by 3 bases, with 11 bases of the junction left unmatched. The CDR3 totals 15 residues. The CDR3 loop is CAWGFKDRDYTEAFF. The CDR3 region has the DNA TGTGCCTGGGGTTTCAAGGACAGGGACTACACTGAAGCTTTCTTT. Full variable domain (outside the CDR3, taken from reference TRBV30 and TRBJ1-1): SQTIHQWPATLVQPVGSPLSLECTVEGTSNPNLYWYRQAAGRGLQLLFYSVGIGQISSEVPQNLSASRPQDRQFILSSKKLLLSDSGFYLCAWGFKDRDYTEAFFGQGTRLTVV.

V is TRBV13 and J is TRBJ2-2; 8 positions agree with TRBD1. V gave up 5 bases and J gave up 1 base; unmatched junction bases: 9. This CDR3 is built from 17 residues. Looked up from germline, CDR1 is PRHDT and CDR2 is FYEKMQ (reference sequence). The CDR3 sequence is CASSIPAGTGNTGELFF. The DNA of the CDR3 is TGTGCCAGCAGCATCCCCGCCGGGACAGGGAACACCGGGGAGCTGTTTTTT.

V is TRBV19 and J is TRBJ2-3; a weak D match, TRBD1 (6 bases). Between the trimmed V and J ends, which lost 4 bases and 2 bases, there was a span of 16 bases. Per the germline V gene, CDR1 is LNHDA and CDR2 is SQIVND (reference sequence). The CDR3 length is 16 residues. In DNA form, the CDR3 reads TGTGCCAGTAGTACCCCACAGGGATGGGCCACAGATACGCAGTATTTT. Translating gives CASSTPQGWATDTQYF.

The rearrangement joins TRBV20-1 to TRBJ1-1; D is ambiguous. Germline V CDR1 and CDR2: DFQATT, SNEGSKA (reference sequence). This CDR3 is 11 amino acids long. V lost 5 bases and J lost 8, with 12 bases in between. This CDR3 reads CSAERQREAFF. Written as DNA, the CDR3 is TGCAGTGCTGAGAGACAACGAGAAGCTTTCTTT.

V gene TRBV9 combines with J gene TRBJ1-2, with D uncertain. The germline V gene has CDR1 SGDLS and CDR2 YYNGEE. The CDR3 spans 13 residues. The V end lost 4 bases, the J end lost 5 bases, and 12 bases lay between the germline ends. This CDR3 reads CASSPRMGYGYTF. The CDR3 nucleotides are TGTGCCAGCAGCCCTAGGATGGGTTATGGCTACACCTTC. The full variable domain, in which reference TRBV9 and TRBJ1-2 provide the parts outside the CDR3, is DSGVTQTPKHLITATGQRVTLRCSPRSGDLSVYWYQQSLDQGLQFLIQYYNGEERAKGNILERFSAQQFPDLHSELNLSSLELGDSALYFCASSPRMGYGYTFGSGTRLTVV.

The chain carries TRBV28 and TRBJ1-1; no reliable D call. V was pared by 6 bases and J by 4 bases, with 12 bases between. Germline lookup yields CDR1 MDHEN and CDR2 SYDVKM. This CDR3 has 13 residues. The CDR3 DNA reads TGTGCCAGCAGCCATACTGACTCCACTGAAGCTTTCTTT. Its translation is CASSHTDSTEAFF. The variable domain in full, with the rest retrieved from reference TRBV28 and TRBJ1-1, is DVKVTQSSRYLVKRTGEKVFLECVQDMDHENMFWYRQDPGLGLRLIYFSYDVKMKEKGDIPEGYSVSREKKERFSLILESASTNQTSMYLCASSHTDSTEAFFGQGTRLTVV.

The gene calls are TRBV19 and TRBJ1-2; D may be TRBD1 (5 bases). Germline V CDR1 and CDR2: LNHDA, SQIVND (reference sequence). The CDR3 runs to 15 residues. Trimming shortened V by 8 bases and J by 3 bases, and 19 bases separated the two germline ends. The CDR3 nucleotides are TGTGCCAGTGGGAAATTTACAGTAGGGGACTATGGCTACACCTTC. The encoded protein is CASGKFTVGDYGYTF.

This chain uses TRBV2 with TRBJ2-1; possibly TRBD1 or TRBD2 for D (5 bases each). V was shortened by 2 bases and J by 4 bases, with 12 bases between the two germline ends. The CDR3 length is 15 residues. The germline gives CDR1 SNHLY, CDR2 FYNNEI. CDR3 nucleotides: TGTGCCAGCAGTGAACGAGGGACCCTATACAATGAGCAGTTCTTC. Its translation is CASSERGTLYNEQFF.

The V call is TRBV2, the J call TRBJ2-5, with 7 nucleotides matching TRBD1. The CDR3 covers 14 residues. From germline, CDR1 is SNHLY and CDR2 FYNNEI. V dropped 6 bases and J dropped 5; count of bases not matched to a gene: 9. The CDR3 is CASRKNRGGETQYF. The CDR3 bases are TGTGCCAGCAGAAAAAACAGGGGTGGGGAGACCCAGTACTTC.

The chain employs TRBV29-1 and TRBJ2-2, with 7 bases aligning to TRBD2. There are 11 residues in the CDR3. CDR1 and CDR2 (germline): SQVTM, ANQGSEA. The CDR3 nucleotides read TGCGGCGGGAGACACACCGGGGAGCTGTTTTTT. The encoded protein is CGGRHTGELFF.

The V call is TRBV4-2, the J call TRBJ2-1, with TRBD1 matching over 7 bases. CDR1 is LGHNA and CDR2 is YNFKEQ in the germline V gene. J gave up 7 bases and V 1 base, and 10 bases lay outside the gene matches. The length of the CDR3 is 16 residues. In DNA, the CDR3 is TGTGCCAGCAGCCAAGGACGAGGGGGCGGTCTAAATGAGCAGTTCTTC. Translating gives CASSQGRGGGLNEQFF.

CDR3 nucleotides: TGTGCCAGCAGCTTCCGGGACGGAGCCTACGAGCAGTACTTC. It is translated as CASSFRDGAYEQYF. The chain couples TRBV7-2 to TRBJ2-7; D tentatively fits TRBD1 or TRBD2 (5 bases each). Trimming removed 3 bases from V and 2 bases from J, with 11 bases in between. Germline assignment: CDR1 SGHTA and CDR2 FQGNSA. CDR3 length: 14 amino acids.

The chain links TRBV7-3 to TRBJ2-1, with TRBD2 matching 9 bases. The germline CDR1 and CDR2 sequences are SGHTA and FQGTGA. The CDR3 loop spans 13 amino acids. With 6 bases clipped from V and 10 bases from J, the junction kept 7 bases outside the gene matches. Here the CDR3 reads CASRLAGAGEQFF. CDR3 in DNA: TGTGCCAGCAGATTAGCGGGAGCAGGAGAGCAGTTCTTC. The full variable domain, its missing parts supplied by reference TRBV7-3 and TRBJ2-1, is GAGVSQTPSNKVTEKGKYVELRCDPISGHTALYWYRQSLGQGPEFLIYFQGTGAADDSGLPNDRFFAVRPEGSVSTLKIQRTERGDSAVYLCASRLAGAGEQFFGPGTRLTVL.

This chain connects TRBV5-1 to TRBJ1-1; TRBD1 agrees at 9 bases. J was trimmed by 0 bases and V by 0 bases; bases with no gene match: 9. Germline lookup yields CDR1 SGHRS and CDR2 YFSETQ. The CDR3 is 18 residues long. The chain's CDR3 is CASSLAAGTGRMNTEAFF. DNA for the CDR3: TGCGCCAGCAGCTTGGCCGCGGGGACAGGGCGTATGAACACTGAAGCTTTCTTT.

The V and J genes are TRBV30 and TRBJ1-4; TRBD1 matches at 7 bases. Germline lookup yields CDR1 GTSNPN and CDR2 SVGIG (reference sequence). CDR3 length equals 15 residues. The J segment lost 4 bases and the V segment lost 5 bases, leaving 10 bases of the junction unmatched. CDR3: CAWAYGQALNEKLFF. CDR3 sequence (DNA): TGTGCCTGGGCCTATGGACAGGCCCTTAATGAAAAACTGTTTTTT.